A single sample gave rise to the 27 T cell receptor beta chains below, sequenced in a study of blood T cells in healthy people across ages. The second PCR ran roughly 6 to 11 cycles with a sample-barcoded 5' primer and J-beta primers. TCRdb ran MiXCR on the 5' RACE reads and lists one entry per CDR3 protein. The repertoire consists of more than 700,000 distinct CDR3 sequences, with 46% occurring once and the leading ten covering around 18%. The specimen sequenced was blood. The receptors shown here come from a man older than 75 in good health.

A note on this clonotype: Mismatch with germline at one junction end may stem from a read error. The chain recombines TRBV12-3 or TRBV12-4 with TRBJ2-7; D might be TRBD1 (5 bases). The CDR3 contains 11 residues. Written as DNA, the CDR3 is TGTGCCAGCAGTCCAGGGTTTCAGTGCCACTTC. Translated, it gives CASSPGFQCHF.

This chain joins TRBV28 and TRBJ2-1; TRBD1 might be the D (6 bases). The CDR3 sequence is 14 residues long. V lost 6 bases and J 5 bases, leaving 14 bases between the germline ends. Germline CDR1 and CDR2: MDHEN and SYDVKM. CDR3 amino acids: CASSSLGTNNEQFF. The CDR3 region has the DNA TGTGCCAGCAGCTCTCTAGGGACAAACAATGAGCAGTTCTTC.

This clonotype was found once. DNA of the CDR3: TGCGCCAGCAGCTTCCCGACCCGGGACAACTCCTACGAGCAGTACTTC. Protein product: CASSFPTRDNSYEQYF. J is TRBJ2-7 and V is TRBV5-1; the D gene is possibly TRBD1 (6 bases). The ends were cut back, 2 bases at V and 0 bases at J, with 15 bases in the middle. CDR3 length: 16 amino acids. The germline CDR1 and CDR2 sequences are SGHRS and YFSETQ.

This chain joins TRBV29-1 and TRBJ2-1, with 10 positions matching TRBD2. The DNA matches TRBJ2-7 better at its end, which makes the J call doubtful. Germline CDR1 reads SQVTM; CDR2 reads ANQGSEA. The CDR3 has 15 residues. As DNA, the CDR3 is TGCAGCGTTGAAGCCTCAGCGGGAGGGTGGAATGAGCAGTACTTC. Protein: CSVEASAGGWNEQYF.

This chain uses TRBV20-1 with TRBJ2-7; D is possibly TRBD2 (6 bases). Trimming shortened V by 2 bases and J by 7 bases, and 12 bases separated the two germline ends. This CDR3 has 12 residues. Germline V gene data show CDR1 as DFQATT and CDR2 as SNEGSKA (reference sequence). The CDR3 loop reads CSARLATVEQYF. DNA for the CDR3: TGCAGTGCTAGACTAGCGACAGTGGAGCAGTACTTC.

Of note for this clonotype: One end of the junction fails to match germline, which may point to a read error. The J gene is TRBJ2-1, the V gene TRBV7-3; 11 nucleotides align to TRBD2. The CDR3 consists of 16 residues. Per the germline V gene, CDR1 is SGHTA and CDR2 is FQGTGA. CDR3 bases: TGTGCCCGCAGCTCAGAGGGGACTAGCGGATACAATGAGCAGTTCTTC. This gives the protein CARSSEGTSGYNEQFF. The complete variable domain, with remaining parts taken from reference TRBV7-3 and TRBJ2-1, reads GAGVSQTPSNKVTEKGKYVELRCDPISGHTALYWYRQSLGQGPEFLIYFQGTGAADDSGLPNDRFFAVRPEGSVSTLKIQRTERGDSAVYLCARSSEGTSGYNEQFFGPGTRLTVL.

This clonotype was detected only a few times. The chain uses TRBV7-9 and TRBJ2-7; tentative D call: TRBD2 (5 bases). This CDR3 region has 15 residues. V lost 3 bases to trimming and J lost 4 bases, with 16 bases between them. Germline assignment: CDR1 SEHNR and CDR2 FQNEAQ (reference sequence). CDR3 coding DNA: TGTGCCAGCAGCTTGAGTGGAGCGGTTCCTTACGAGCAGTACTTC. Protein product: CASSLSGAVPYEQYF. Looking up the rest from reference TRBV7-9 and TRBJ2-7 gives the full variable domain: DTGVSQNPRHKITKRGQNVTFRCDPISEHNRLYWYRQTLGQGPEFLTYFQNEAQLEKSRLLSDRFSAERPKGSFSTLEIQRTEQGDSAMYLCASSLSGAVPYEQYFGPGTRLTVT.

V usage is TRBV6-6 and J usage is TRBJ2-5; D might be TRBD1 (6 bases). Germline lookup yields CDR1 MNHNY and CDR2 SVGAGI (reference sequence). This CDR3 is 15 amino acids long. Trimming pared 7 bases from V and 11 bases from J, leaving 26 bases between. The CDR3 region has the DNA TGTGCCAGCATGGCCCCAGGGGACCGTGGCAATGAGCAGTACTTC. Protein sequence: CASMAPGDRGNEQYF.

This chain connects TRBV4-1 to TRBJ2-7; maybe TRBD1 (6 bases). V lost 4 bases and J lost 7, with 20 bases in between. CDR1 and CDR2 (germline): MGHRA, YSYEKL. There are 15 residues in the CDR3. CDR3 bases: TGCGCCAGCAGCCCGACGATACGATGGGACAATGAGCAGTACTTC. Protein sequence: CASSPTIRWDNEQYF.

A remark on this clonotype: With a much larger clone just one base away, this may be a read error. This chain connects TRBV29-1 to TRBJ2-5, with TRBD2 matching over 10 bases. The J call is doubtful: the DNA matches TRBJ2-7 better. Germline CDR1 SQVTM, CDR2 ANQGSEA. The CDR3 spans 13 residues. The CDR3 nucleotides read TGCAGCGTAACTAGCGGGGCGTCCTCCGAGCAGTACTTC. Translation gives CSVTSGASSEQYF.

This clonotype has only a few counts. The chain links TRBV29-1 to TRBJ2-5, with a weak D call TRBD1 (5 bases). CDR1 and CDR2 (germline): SQVTM, ANQGSEA. The CDR3 runs 12 residues. CDR3 nucleotide sequence: TGCAGTGGGCGTCAGGGCCACGAGACCCAGTACTTC. It yields the protein CSGRQGHETQYF. Variable domain in full (rest from reference TRBV29-1 and TRBJ2-5): SAVISQKPSRDICQRGTSLTIQCQVDSQVTMMFWYRQQPGQSLTLIATANQGSEATYESGFVIDKFPISRPNLTFSTLTVSNMSPEDSSIYLCSGRQGHETQYFGPGTRLLVL.

The V gene is TRBV12-3 or TRBV12-4, the J gene TRBJ2-7; the match to TRBD2 covers 10 bases. Trimming cost V 6 bases and J 4 bases; bases outside gene matches: 9. The CDR3 has 15 residues. The CDR3 protein is CASSPLAGARYEQYF. DNA for the CDR3: TGTGCCAGCAGCCCCCTAGCGGGAGCTAGGTACGAGCAGTACTTC.

The rearrangement uses TRBV29-1 and TRBJ2-1, with a tentative D call TRBD1 (6 bases). Trimming cost V 5 bases and J 5 bases, with 10 bases left between them. Germline V gives CDR1 SQVTM, CDR2 ANQGSEA. This CDR3 region has 12 residues. The CDR3 spells CSVWTANNEQFF. DNA of the CDR3: TGCAGCGTTTGGACAGCCAACAATGAGCAGTTCTTC.

The rearrangement links TRBV9 to TRBJ2-7; 7 nucleotides line up with TRBD1. The CDR3 is made up of 15 amino acids. The germline CDR1 and CDR2 sequences are SGDLS and YYNGEE. Trimming removed 0 bases from V and 3 bases from J; junction bases left unmatched: 6. The CDR3 DNA follows: TGTGCCAGCAGCGTAGGAGGGGGCAACGTCTACGAGCAGTACTTC. Protein product: CASSVGGGNVYEQYF. The variable domain in full, completed from reference TRBV9 and TRBJ2-7, reads DSGVTQTPKHLITATGQRVTLRCSPRSGDLSVYWYQQSLDQGLQFLIQYYNGEERAKGNILERFSAQQFPDLHSELNLSSLELGDSALYFCASSVGGGNVYEQYFGPGTRLTVT.

The V and J genes are TRBV20-1 and TRBJ1-1; the D gene is possibly TRBD1 (5 bases). Germline CDR1 reads DFQATT; CDR2 reads SNEGSKA (reference sequence). The CDR3 consists of 13 residues. V lost 5 bases and J lost 4, with 14 bases in between. CDR3 sequence (DNA): TGCAGTGCTTCGCTGCAGGGTCTCACTGAAGCTTTCTTT. It translates to CSASLQGLTEAFF.

V usage is TRBV3-1 and J usage is TRBJ2-7; D remains unclear. Near its end, the DNA agrees better with TRBJ2-1, so the J call may be wrong. CDR3 length equals 14 residues. From germline, CDR1 is LGHDT and CDR2 YNNKEL (reference sequence). The CDR3 nucleotides read TGTGCCAGCAGCCAAGAGGATCTATCCTACGAGCAGTTCTTC. It specifies CASSQEDLSYEQFF.

The gene calls are TRBV6-1 and TRBJ1-4; tentative D call: TRBD1 (6 bases). Trimming stripped 2 bases from V and 8 bases from J, with 15 bases between. Germline V lookup: CDR1 MNHNS, CDR2 SASEGT. The CDR3 covers 15 residues. The CDR3 sequence is CASSEMLGGQEKLFF. The CDR3 bases are TGTGCCAGCAGTGAAATGTTGGGGGGGCAAGAAAAACTGTTTTTT.

The chain couples TRBV5-1 to TRBJ1-6; no clear D. V was pared by 0 bases and J by 13 bases, with 14 bases between. This CDR3 contains 14 residues. Per germline, CDR1 SGHRS and CDR2 YFSETQ. The CDR3 DNA sequence: TGCGCCAGCAGCTTGGGGTCGGATAAGGGTCCCCTCCACTTT. Protein sequence: CASSLGSDKGPLHF.

This clonotype appeared a single time. The V and J genes are TRBV12-3 or TRBV12-4 and TRBJ2-2, with a possible D match to TRBD2 (5 bases). The length of the CDR3 is 21 residues. V lost 0 bases and J lost 0, with 23 bases in between. CDR3 nucleotide sequence: TGTGCCAGCAGTTTAGCGCCCCGGTTCGGCGCAGGAGGCGCGAACACCGGGGAGCTGTTTTTT. Translating it yields CASSLAPRFGAGGANTGELFF.

This sequence joins TRBV15 and TRBJ2-1; D ambiguous. The end of the DNA is better explained by TRBJ2-7, so the J call may be wrong. The CDR3 sequence is 17 residues long. From germline, CDR1 is LNHNV and CDR2 YYDKDF (reference sequence). CDR3 sequence reads: CATSRVIRTGSYNEQYF. CDR3 nucleotide sequence: TGTGCCACCAGCAGAGTAATTCGGACGGGCTCCTACAATGAGCAGTACTTC.

V gene TRBV29-1 combines with J gene TRBJ2-3; TRBD1 agrees at 8 bases. In germline, CDR1 is SQVTM, CDR2 ANQGSEA. After removal of 6 bases from V and 0 bases from J, the junction contained 5 bases not matched to a gene. The CDR3 covers 14 residues. CDR3 in amino acids: CSVDRELSTDTQYF. CDR3 nucleotide sequence: TGCAGCGTGGACAGGGAACTTAGCACAGATACGCAGTATTTT.

A few counts support this clonotype. The rearrangement uses TRBV12-3 or TRBV12-4 and TRBJ2-1; unclear D gene. V was pared by 3 bases and J by 7 bases, with 10 bases between. CDR3 length: 13 amino acids. The CDR3 coding sequence is TGTGCCAGCAGTTTGGACCGATTGAATGAGCAGTTCTTC. It is translated as CASSLDRLNEQFF.

The rearrangement uses TRBV7-2 and TRBJ2-7; possible D gene TRBD2, 5 bases. Trimming removed 10 bases from V and 7 bases from J, with 17 bases in between. The CDR3 covers 12 residues. Germline values: CDR1 SGHTA, CDR2 FQGNSA. CDR3 region: CATRRVGDEQYF. DNA of the CDR3: TGTGCCACACGGCGGGTGGGCGATGAGCAGTACTTC.

This clonotype was picked up many times. This sequence joins TRBV7-2 and TRBJ1-2; D may be TRBD1 (6 bases). This CDR3 spans 14 amino acids. The germline V gene has CDR1 SGHTA and CDR2 FQGNSA. Deletions cut 3 bases from V and 4 bases from J, with 12 bases between. As DNA, the CDR3 is TGTGCCAGCAGCTTTAGTCCGGACAGCTATGGCTACACCTTC. Translating gives CASSFSPDSYGYTF.

This sequence joins TRBV20-1 and TRBJ1-6; possibly TRBD1 for D (5 bases). Trimming removed 3 bases at V and 11 bases at J, with 20 bases between. Germline V CDR1 and CDR2: DFQATT, SNEGSKA (reference sequence). This CDR3 has 15 amino acids. CDR3 loop: CSASLPNIQGTPLHF. CDR3 sequence (DNA): TGCAGTGCTAGTTTACCGAACATTCAGGGAACACCCCTCCACTTT.

The J gene is TRBJ2-5, the V gene TRBV27; D is possibly TRBD1 or TRBD2 (5 bases each). The germline V and J ends were trimmed by 8 bases and 5 bases, with 18 bases remaining between them. CDR1 and CDR2 from the germline V gene are MNHEY and SMNVEV (reference sequence). The length of the CDR3 is 14 residues. CDR3 residues: CASGKDRGWETQYF. CDR3 sequence (DNA): TGTGCCAGCGGAAAAGACCGGGGCTGGGAGACCCAGTACTTC.

The chain recombines TRBV15 with TRBJ2-2; D gene uncertain. The CDR3 is 15 amino acids. From germline, CDR1 is LNHNV and CDR2 YYDKDF (reference sequence). Trimming left V 1 base short and J 4 bases short, with 10 bases between. The CDR3 region has the DNA TGTGCCACCAGCAGAGGAGTACCGAGCACCGGGGAGCTGTTTTTT. It is translated as CATSRGVPSTGELFF. Based on the CDR3 plus reference TRBV15 and TRBJ2-2, the full variable domain is DAMVIQNPRYQVTQFGKPVTLSCSQTLNHNVMYWYQQKSSQAPKLLFHYYDKDFNNEADTPDNFQSRRPNTSFCFLDIRSPGLGDTAMYLCATSRGVPSTGELFFGEGSRLTVL.